This T cell receptor beta chain derives from a study of cytomegalovirus exposure and HLA in healthy donors. Overall study findings and caveats: Some TCR beta chains (about 170 of them) were listed as cytomegalovirus-associated. In a later analysis, at a false discovery rate of 0.05, under 20,000 TCR beta sequences were associated with HLA alleles.

The donors comprised healthy bone marrow donors. A note on this clone: The antigen remains unidentified.

The PCR ran on 60 Vbeta and 13 Jbeta primers. Using immunoSEQ multiplex PCR, the repertoire was profiled, and TCRdb retains in-frame clones only, with some absent. The sample contains more than 150,000 clones, approximately 78% of which appear only once. Germline lookup yields CDR1 SGDLS and CDR2 YYNGEE. CDR3 size: 13 residues. The junction had 3 bases not matched to a gene; V was cut back by 3 bases and J by 5 bases. The sequence derives from a woman between 18 and 29 years old in good health and CMV-seronegative. Source material: PBMCs. V usage is TRBV9 and J usage is TRBJ2-7, with 9 bases lining up with TRBD2. The CDR3 sequence: CASSGTSVNEQYF. CDR3 nucleotides: TGTGCCAGCAGCGGGACTAGCGTCAACGAGCAGTACTTC.